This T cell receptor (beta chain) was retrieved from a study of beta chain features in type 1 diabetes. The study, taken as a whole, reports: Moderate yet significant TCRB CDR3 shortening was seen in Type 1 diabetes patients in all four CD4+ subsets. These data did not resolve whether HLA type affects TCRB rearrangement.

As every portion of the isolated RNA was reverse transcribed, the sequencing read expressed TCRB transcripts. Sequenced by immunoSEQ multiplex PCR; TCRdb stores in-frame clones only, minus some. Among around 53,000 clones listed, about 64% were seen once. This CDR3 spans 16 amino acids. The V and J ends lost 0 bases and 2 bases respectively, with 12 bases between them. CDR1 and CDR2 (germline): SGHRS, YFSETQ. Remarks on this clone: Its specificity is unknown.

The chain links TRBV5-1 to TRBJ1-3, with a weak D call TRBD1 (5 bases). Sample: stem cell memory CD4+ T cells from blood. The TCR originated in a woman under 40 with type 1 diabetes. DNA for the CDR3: TGCGCCAGCAGCTTGGTCGGGGGACCTCCTGGAAACACCATATATTTT. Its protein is CASSLVGGPPGNTIYF.